This is a list of T cell receptor beta chains from one sample in a study of blood T cell repertoires in COVID-19. Here immunoSEQ multiplex PCR was the method, and the copy in TCRdb shows in-frame clones only, minus some. The data contain some 120,000 clones, roughly 80% of them singletons. Input material: peripheral blood. Every receptor here comes from a human donor in a cohort sampled during active COVID-19. CDR3s include the opening cysteine and the closing phenylalanine or tryptophan. D genes are given only for firm matches. Only some rows state a clone size, as once, few, many or a class for expanded clones.

>TRBV9|TRBD2|.|TRBJ2-3
CASSVALAGGSSTDTQYF
TGTGCCAGCAGCGTAGCCCTAGCGGGGGGGTCTAGCACAGATACGCAGTATTTT
>TRBV7-6|TRBD1|.|TRBJ2-5
CASSLGQGETQYF
TGTGCCAGCAGCTTAGGACAGGGGGAGACCCAGTACTTC
>TRBV6-6|.|.|TRBJ1-1
CASSPPGGKNTEAFF
TGTGCCAGCAGTCCCCCGGGGGGAAAGAACACTGAAGCTTTCTTT
>TRBV30|TRBD1|.|TRBJ2-4
CAWRDRGNIQYF
TGTGCCTGGAGGGACAGGGGAAACATTCAGTACTTC
>TRBV11-2|.|.|TRBJ2-7
CASSLAAGVGQYF
TGTGCCAGCAGCTTAGCAGCAGGGGTCGGGCAGTACTTC
>TRBV11-2|.|.|TRBJ2-1
CASSPGLLYNEQFF
TGTGCCAGCAGCCCGGGACTGTTATACAATGAGCAGTTCTTC
>TRBV30|TRBD1|many|TRBJ2-2
CAWSVKDRGTGELFF
TGTGCCTGGAGTGTAAAGGACAGGGGCACCGGGGAGCTGTTTTTT
>TRBV6-5|TRBD1|.|TRBJ2-7
CASNAQGASVGEQYF
TGTGCCAGCAACGCGCAGGGGGCGTCCGTGGGGGAGCAGTACTTC
>TRBV9|TRBD1|.|TRBJ2-1
CASSVGTGANEQFF
TGTGCCAGCAGCGTAGGGACAGGGGCCAATGAGCAGTTCTTC
>TRBV6-2/TRBV6-3|.|.|TRBJ1-1
CASSWGGMNTEAFF
TGTGCCAGCAGTTGGGGAGGGATGAACACTGAAGCTTTCTTT
>TRBV29-1|TRBD1|.|TRBJ2-1
CSVDPGQGPYNEQFF
TGCAGCGTTGACCCCGGACAGGGTCCCTACAATGAGCAGTTCTTC
>TRBV9|TRBD1|.|TRBJ2-5
CASSSDRTGAGETQYF
TGTGCCAGCAGCTCCGATCGGACAGGGGCGGGGGAGACCCAGTACTTC
>TRBV6-5|TRBD2|few|TRBJ2-7
CASSSGRAYEQYF
TGTGCCAGCAGTAGCGGGAGGGCCTACGAGCAGTACTTC
>TRBV6-5|.|.|TRBJ1-2
CASSHVRGFGYTF
TGTGCCAGCAGCCATGTTAGGGGATTCGGCTACACCTTC
>TRBV5-4|TRBD2|.|TRBJ2-7
CASSEGPSGGQSYEQYF
TGTGCCAGCAGCGAGGGGCCTAGCGGGGGACAATCCTACGAGCAGTACTTC
>TRBV15|.|.|TRBJ1-2
CATSSRPPGGGGYTF
TGTGCCACCAGCAGTCGCCCCCCGGGGGGAGGAGGCTACACCTTC
>TRBV3-1/TRBV3-2|.|.|TRBJ2-1
CASSQVFGGNEQFF
TGTGCCAGCAGCCAAGTCTTCGGAGGAAATGAGCAGTTCTTC
>TRBV7-7|TRBD1|.|TRBJ2-7
CASSLGSRGLDEQYF
TGTGCCAGCAGCTTAGGGTCGAGGGGGCTAGACGAGCAGTACTTC
>TRBV6-5|TRBD1|.|TRBJ2-1
CASSPVGQGAVEQFF
TGTGCCAGCAGTCCGGTTGGGCAGGGGGCAGTTGAGCAGTTCTTC
>TRBV18|TRBD1|.|TRBJ2-7
CASSPAGGSSYEQYF
TGTGCCAGCTCACCAGCAGGGGGCTCCTCCTACGAGCAGTACTTC
>TRBV10-3|TRBD2|.|TRBJ2-7
CAISEGLADLSYEQYF
TGTGCCATCAGTGAGGGACTAGCGGACCTCTCCTACGAGCAGTACTTC
>TRBV3-1/TRBV3-2|TRBD1|.|TRBJ1-2
CASSQQGDYTF
TGTGCCAGCAGCCAGCAGGGGGACTACACCTTC
>TRBV2|.|.|TRBJ2-3
CASTARGTDTQYF
TGTGCCAGCACGGCGAGGGGGACAGATACGCAGTATTTT
>TRBV3-1/TRBV3-2|.|few|TRBJ2-7
CASSQDTDFSYEQYF
TGTGCCAGCAGCCAAGACACCGACTTCTCCTACGAGCAGTACTTC
>TRBV7-2|TRBD2|.|TRBJ2-3
CASRPGGSTDTQYF
TGTGCCAGTCGGCCGGGGGGGAGCACAGATACGCAGTATTTT
>TRBV19|.|.|TRBJ2-2
CASSISGTGELFF
TGTGCCAGTAGTATTTCCGGGACCGGGGAGCTGTTTTTT